This entry lists 20 T cell receptor beta chains sequenced from one sample in a study. Sequencing was performed with immunoSEQ multiplex PCR; in TCRdb, only in-frame clones are kept and a portion is missing. The table lists some 48,000 clones, 80% to 95% of them singletons, with 9.5% to 12% in the top ten. Sequencing used PBMCs. The receptors originated from a man aged 35-49 years with rheumatoid arthritis.

The rearrangement links TRBV5-1 to TRBJ2-2, with D perhaps matching TRBD1 (6 bases). The CDR3 loop spans 16 amino acids. The germline V gene encodes CDR1 SGHRS and CDR2 YFSETQ. With 3 bases removed from V and 4 bases from J, the gap between germline ends came to 16 bases. CDR3 nucleotides: TGCGCCAGCAGCTCGATCACAGGGTTAAGCACCGGGGAGCTGTTTTTT. It is translated as CASSSITGLSTGELFF.

V gene TRBV28 combines with J gene TRBJ2-7, with D perhaps being TRBD1 or TRBD2 (5 bases each). The CDR3 has 14 residues. The germline CDR1 and CDR2 sequences are MDHEN and SYDVKM. The V end lost 1 base, the J end lost 0 bases, and 7 bases lay between the germline ends. The CDR3 nucleotides are TGTGCCAGCAGTTTATCGGGGCCCTCCTACGAGCAGTACTTC. Protein sequence: CASSLSGPSYEQYF.

The V call is TRBV9, the J call TRBJ2-2; D call uncertain. Germline V gene lookup returns CDR1 SGDLS and CDR2 YYNGEE. The germline V and J ends were trimmed by 2 bases and 9 bases, with 14 bases remaining between them. The CDR3 is 14 residues long. The CDR3 DNA is TGTGCCAGCAGCGTTGGAACCCATGACCGGGAGCTGTTTTTT. Amino acid sequence: CASSVGTHDRELFF.

The chain has TRBV29-1 and TRBJ1-2; tentatively, D is TRBD1 (5 bases). This CDR3 region has 14 residues. The germline V and J ends were trimmed by 5 bases and 2 bases, with 15 bases remaining between them. Germline V gene data show CDR1 as SQVTM and CDR2 as ANQGSEA. Here the CDR3 reads CSVKSGTSNYGYTF. Written as DNA, the CDR3 is TGCAGCGTTAAGTCAGGGACTAGCAACTATGGCTACACCTTC.

The chain recombines TRBV5-4 with TRBJ2-1, with no clear D. The V and J ends lost 0 bases and 2 bases respectively, with 3 bases between them. CDR3 length: 13 amino acids. In germline, CDR1 is SGHNT, CDR2 YYREEE (reference sequence). The CDR3, as DNA: TGTGCCAGCAGCTTGGCTCCCTACAATGAGCAGTTCTTC. This sequence encodes CASSLAPYNEQFF. The entire variable domain, with the rest obtained from reference TRBV5-4 and TRBJ2-1, is as follows: ETGVTQSPTHLIKTRGQQVTLRCSSQSGHNTVSWYQQALGQGPQFIFQYYREEENGRGNFPPRFSGLQFPNYSSELNVNALELDDSALYLCASSLAPYNEQFFGPGTRLTVL.

V gene TRBV6-2 or TRBV6-3 combines with J gene TRBJ2-4, with 8 bases identical to TRBD2. CDR3 length: 20 residues. Germline trimming cut 4 bases from V and 0 bases from J; bases unmatched to any gene: 17. Germline V gives CDR1 MNHEY, CDR2 SVGEGT. For the CDR3, the DNA is TGTGCCAGCAGTTCAACCGGGACTAGGGTAGGGGCACTAGCCAAAAACATTCAGTACTTC. Protein sequence: CASSSTGTRVGALAKNIQYF.

The genes are TRBV7-2 and TRBJ2-2; 7 bases match TRBD1. Per germline, CDR1 SGHTA and CDR2 FQGNSA. Germline trimming cut 4 bases from V and 3 bases from J; bases unmatched to any gene: 5. This CDR3 is 15 amino acids long. CDR3 DNA sequence: TGTGCCAGCAGCTACCGGGACAGTTACACCGGGGAGCTGTTTTTT. This encodes CASSYRDSYTGELFF. Based on the CDR3 plus reference TRBV7-2 and TRBJ2-2, the full variable domain is GAGVSQSPSNKVTEKGKDVELRCDPISGHTALYWYRQSLGQGLEFLIYFQGNSAPDKSGLPSDRFSAERTGGSVSTLTIQRTQQEDSAVYLCASSYRDSYTGELFFGEGSRLTVL.

The chain joins TRBV30 to TRBJ1-4; D gene uncertain. Germline V CDR1 and CDR2: GTSNPN, SVGIG (reference sequence). The V end was cut by 0 bases, the J end by 9 bases, with 5 bases between. The CDR3 length is 11 residues. The CDR3 spells CAWSVGKKLFF. CDR3 DNA sequence: TGTGCCTGGAGTGTGGGCAAAAAACTGTTTTTT.

This chain joins TRBV28 and TRBJ2-3; a weak D match, TRBD1 (5 bases). The V gene lost 3 bases and the J gene lost 2 bases, with 24 bases spanning the gap. Germline values: CDR1 MDHEN, CDR2 SYDVKM. The CDR3 extends over 19 amino acids. This chain's CDR3 is CASSFWGPSSDSYTDTQYF. The CDR3 DNA sequence: TGTGCCAGCAGTTTTTGGGGTCCAAGTTCAGACAGCTACACAGATACGCAGTATTTT.

The V and J genes are TRBV27 and TRBJ1-5; D is ambiguous. This CDR3 contains 16 residues. CDR1 is MNHEY, CDR2 SMNVEV, per germline (reference sequence). V gave up 1 base and J gave up 6 bases, with 16 bases separating them. CDR3: CASSLLGFEIGQPQHF. The CDR3 nucleotides read TGTGCCAGCAGTTTATTAGGGTTTGAAATTGGTCAGCCCCAGCATTTT.

V usage is TRBV28 and J usage is TRBJ2-7; the match to TRBD2 covers 13 bases. CDR1 is MDHEN, CDR2 SYDVKM, per germline. V was clipped by 5 bases and J by 0 bases; unmatched bases: 13. There are 19 residues in the CDR3. The CDR3 sequence: CASSGTGTSGISHSYEQYF. The DNA for the CDR3 is TGTGCCAGCAGTGGGACCGGGACTAGCGGGATCTCTCACTCCTACGAGCAGTACTTC.

The V gene is TRBV4-1, the J gene TRBJ1-1; possible D gene TRBD1, 5 bases. CDR3 length: 14 amino acids. The V gene lost 1 base and the J gene lost 2 bases, with 8 bases spanning the gap. Germline V lookup: CDR1 MGHRA, CDR2 YSYEKL. The CDR3 protein is CASSQVGGNTEAFF. The CDR3 nucleotides read TGCGCCAGCAGCCAAGTTGGGGGAAACACTGAAGCTTTCTTT.

The chain carries TRBV7-3 and TRBJ2-2, with a possible D match to TRBD2 (5 bases). The germline V and J ends were trimmed by 2 bases and 4 bases, with 11 bases remaining between them. CDR1 and CDR2 (germline): SGHTA, FQGTGA. The CDR3 is made up of 15 amino acids. The CDR3 nucleotides are TGTGCCAGCAGCTTAGATGGTAGCGCCACCGGGGAGCTGTTTTTT. Its translation is CASSLDGSATGELFF.

The chain has TRBV30 and TRBJ2-1; the D gene is possibly TRBD1 (5 bases). The germline V and J ends were trimmed by 0 bases and 3 bases, with 9 bases remaining between them. There are 14 residues in the CDR3. In germline, CDR1 is GTSNPN, CDR2 SVGIG (reference sequence). The CDR3 loop is CAWSVSQGYNEQFF. The DNA for the CDR3 is TGTGCCTGGAGTGTAAGTCAGGGCTACAATGAGCAGTTCTTC.

The gene calls are TRBV14 and TRBJ2-1; possibly TRBD1 or TRBD2 for D (5 bases each). Trimming took 0 bases from V and 1 from J, leaving 16 bases between them. This CDR3 is 18 amino acids long. Germline V gene sequence: CDR1 SGHDN, CDR2 FVKESK. CDR3 DNA sequence: TGTGCCAGCAGCCAAGATTTGCCCGGGGCAGGGTCCTACAATGAGCAGTTCTTC. This translates into CASSQDLPGAGSYNEQFF.

The CDR3 sequence: CATSRDSQGRGQPQHF. The CDR3 bases are TGTGCCACCAGCAGAGACAGTCAGGGCCGTGGTCAGCCCCAGCATTTT. The chain uses TRBV15 and TRBJ1-5; weak D call: TRBD1 (5 bases). Trimming cost V 0 bases and J 6 bases, with 15 bases left between them. This CDR3 contains 16 residues. Germline V CDR1 and CDR2: LNHNV, YYDKDF (reference sequence).

This rearrangement joins TRBV24-1 to TRBJ2-2, with 10 nucleotides matching TRBD2. CDR1 is KGHDR, CDR2 SFDVKD, per germline. V shed 2 bases, J shed 3 bases, and the junction held 11 bases outside the gene matches. The CDR3 has 19 residues. Written as DNA, the CDR3 is TGTGCCACCAGTGATTCGGGGAGTACTAGCGGGACCGACACCGGGGAGCTGTTTTTT. Its translation: CATSDSGSTSGTDTGELFF.

The V gene is TRBV4-3, the J gene TRBJ2-7, with a weak D call TRBD2 (6 bases). This CDR3 comprises 15 residues. Trimming shortened V by 0 bases and J by 2 bases, and 11 bases separated the two germline ends. Germline V gene lookup returns CDR1 LGHNA and CDR2 YSLEER. CDR3 in amino acids: CASSQDLTGAYEQYF. The CDR3 nucleotides are TGCGCCAGCAGCCAAGATCTTACGGGAGCCTACGAGCAGTACTTC.

The rearrangement joins TRBV2 to TRBJ1-5, with D maybe TRBD1 (5 bases). V lost 8 bases and J lost 0, with 8 bases in between. The CDR3 spans 13 residues. Per germline, CDR1 SNHLY and CDR2 FYNNEI. The CDR3 DNA is TGTGCCAGCTGGGGCGATAGCAATCAGCCCCAGCATTTT. This codes for CASWGDSNQPQHF.

The J gene is TRBJ2-3, the V gene TRBV7-2, with D perhaps assigned TRBD1 or TRBD2 (6 bases each). Germline CDR1 and CDR2: SGHTA and FQGNSA. The V gene lost 6 bases and the J gene lost 10 bases, with 23 bases spanning the gap. The CDR3 runs to 15 residues. The CDR3 is CASRSRGTTSLAQYF. The CDR3 DNA reads TGTGCCAGCAGATCACGGGGGACAACTTCTCTTGCGCAGTATTTT.